The rows below give T cell receptor beta chains drawn from one sample of a study of Ad26.COV2.S vaccination and SARS-CoV-2 variants. Libraries were prepared by immunoSEQ multiplex PCR; TCRdb keeps only in-frame clonotypes and omits some of them. The profile covers hundreds of thousands of clones, with about 89% appearing a single time and approximately 1.5% taken by the ten largest. This material consisted of peripheral blood, taken in a trial of Ad26.COV2.S vaccine versus placebo. These TCRs come from a person aged 18 to 65 who received the Ad26.COV2.S COVID-19 vaccine or a placebo. Each CDR3 is given with its conserved first and last residue. The order of the fields is J gene, D gene, clone size, V gene, CDR3 DNA, CDR3 protein. A D gene is named only where the DNA matches it firmly. Size is stated for part of the rows, as once, few or many counts, or as a class when the clone is expanded.

j_gene: TRBJ2-5; d_gene: TRBD1; abundance: -; v_gene: TRBV7-9; CDR3nt: TGTGCCAGCAGCGGGGACAGGGGGCTTGAGACCCAGTACTTC; CDR3aa: CASSGDRGLETQYF
j_gene: TRBJ1-3; d_gene: -; abundance: -; v_gene: TRBV6-5; CDR3nt: TGTGCCAGCAGTTCCCCGGGGACTGCGCCGGGAACCATATATTTT; CDR3aa: CASSSPGTAPGTIYF
j_gene: TRBJ2-1; d_gene: -; abundance: -; v_gene: TRBV2; CDR3nt: TGTGCCAGCAGTGTTCTTGAGCAGTTCTTC; CDR3aa: CASSVLEQFF
j_gene: TRBJ2-2; d_gene: TRBD1; abundance: once; v_gene: TRBV5-1; CDR3nt: TGCGCCAGTTCCCTCCGTCGGCAGGGGGACACCGGGGAGCTGTTTTTT; CDR3aa: CASSLRRQGDTGELFF
j_gene: TRBJ1-5; d_gene: -; abundance: few; v_gene: TRBV24-1; CDR3nt: TGTGCCACCAGTGATTTGGCGAGCAATCAGCCCCAGCATTTT; CDR3aa: CATSDLASNQPQHF
j_gene: TRBJ2-5; d_gene: -; abundance: -; v_gene: TRBV2; CDR3nt: TGTGCCAGCAGCGGAACCATGGGCCGGGAGACCCAGTACTTC; CDR3aa: CASSGTMGRETQYF
j_gene: TRBJ2-1; d_gene: TRBD1; abundance: -; v_gene: TRBV24-1; CDR3nt: TGTGCCACCAGTCCGTTGGGCACAGGGGGTAACAATGAGCAGTTCTTC; CDR3aa: CATSPLGTGGNNEQFF
j_gene: TRBJ2-7; d_gene: TRBD2; abundance: -; v_gene: TRBV5-4; CDR3nt: TGTGCCAGCAGCTCGAAGGTAGCGGGAGGAAACGAGCAGTACTTC; CDR3aa: CASSSKVAGGNEQYF
j_gene: TRBJ1-1; d_gene: TRBD1; abundance: -; v_gene: TRBV9; CDR3nt: TGTGCCAGCAGCCCGAGGACAGGGGTGAACACTGAAGCTTTCTTT; CDR3aa: CASSPRTGVNTEAFF
j_gene: TRBJ2-1; d_gene: TRBD2; abundance: -; v_gene: TRBV11-2; CDR3nt: TGTGCCAGCAGCGCCTCCGGGACTAGCGGGGTAGCTGAGCAGTTCTTC; CDR3aa: CASSASGTSGVAEQFF
j_gene: TRBJ2-7; d_gene: -; abundance: -; v_gene: TRBV11-3; CDR3nt: TGTGCCAGCAGCTTAGTAACAGGGAAGGGGCCCTACGAGCAGTACTTC; CDR3aa: CASSLVTGKGPYEQYF
j_gene: TRBJ1-5; d_gene: -; abundance: -; v_gene: TRBV21-1; CDR3nt: TGTGCCAGCAGCAAAGCCCGGGGAGGATATGGCAATCAGCCCCAGCATTTT; CDR3aa: CASSKARGGYGNQPQHF
j_gene: TRBJ2-1; d_gene: TRBD1; abundance: -; v_gene: TRBV9; CDR3nt: TGTGCCAGCAGCGTAGGGAACAGGGGGCTAGGGAATGAGCAGTTCTTC; CDR3aa: CASSVGNRGLGNEQFF
j_gene: TRBJ1-1; d_gene: -; abundance: -; v_gene: TRBV4-2; CDR3nt: TGTGCCAGCAGCCAAGATATGGGAGGGGTGGCTTTCTTT; CDR3aa: CASSQDMGGVAFF
j_gene: TRBJ1-5; d_gene: -; abundance: -; v_gene: TRBV25-1; CDR3nt: TGTGCCAGCAGTGAGGGTTTTGAACAGCCCCAGCATTTT; CDR3aa: CASSEGFEQPQHF
j_gene: TRBJ1-2; d_gene: TRBD1; abundance: -; v_gene: TRBV19; CDR3nt: TGTGCCAGTAGTGCGGGGACAGGGGGCATCTATGGCTACACCTTC; CDR3aa: CASSAGTGGIYGYTF
j_gene: TRBJ1-1; d_gene: TRBD1; abundance: once; v_gene: TRBV10-3; CDR3nt: TGTGCCATCAGTGAAGAACAGGGGGCTAACCGAGCTTTCTTT; CDR3aa: CAISEEQGANRAFF
j_gene: TRBJ1-2; d_gene: -; abundance: -; v_gene: TRBV5-6; CDR3nt: TGTGCCAGCAGCCCGGGGACCTATGGCTACACCTTC; CDR3aa: CASSPGTYGYTF
j_gene: TRBJ2-3; d_gene: TRBD2; abundance: -; v_gene: TRBV2; CDR3nt: TGTGCCAGCAGGAAAGGGACTAGCGGGAGGGTAATAGATACGCAGTATTTT; CDR3aa: CASRKGTSGRVIDTQYF
j_gene: TRBJ2-3; d_gene: -; abundance: -; v_gene: TRBV30; CDR3nt: TGTGCCTGGAGTGTACACAGCGATACGCAGTATTTT; CDR3aa: CAWSVHSDTQYF
j_gene: TRBJ2-7; d_gene: -; abundance: -; v_gene: TRBV30; CDR3nt: TGTGCCTGGGCCGGGGGAGGCGCCGAGCAGTACTTC; CDR3aa: CAWAGGGAEQYF
j_gene: TRBJ2-3; d_gene: TRBD2; abundance: -; v_gene: TRBV7-8; CDR3nt: TGTGCCAGCAGCTATTCAGGACTAGCGGAGACCCTAAAGGATACGCAGTATTTT; CDR3aa: CASSYSGLAETLKDTQYF
j_gene: TRBJ2-3; d_gene: TRBD1; abundance: once; v_gene: TRBV19; CDR3nt: TGTGCCAGTAGTACGACAGGGACCGATACGCAGTATTTT; CDR3aa: CASSTTGTDTQYF
j_gene: TRBJ2-7; d_gene: -; abundance: -; v_gene: TRBV3-1/TRBV3-2; CDR3nt: TGTGCCAGCAGCCAAGTTTTATACGAGCAGTACTTC; CDR3aa: CASSQVLYEQYF
j_gene: TRBJ1-1; d_gene: TRBD1; abundance: -; v_gene: TRBV18; CDR3nt: TGTGCCAGCTCACCTACGGACAGGGTAGAAACTGAAGCTTTCTTT; CDR3aa: CASSPTDRVETEAFF
j_gene: TRBJ2-7; d_gene: -; abundance: -; v_gene: TRBV6-2/TRBV6-3; CDR3nt: TGTGCCAGCAGCCTATCTTGGAGCTCCTACGAGCAGTACTTC; CDR3aa: CASSLSWSSYEQYF
j_gene: TRBJ1-4; d_gene: -; abundance: -; v_gene: TRBV20-1; CDR3nt: TGCAGTGTTCTGGGAATGGAAAAACTGTTTTTT; CDR3aa: CSVLGMEKLFF
j_gene: TRBJ1-5; d_gene: TRBD1; abundance: -; v_gene: TRBV6-5; CDR3nt: TGTGCCAGCAGTTTCCCGGGACAGGGATCCAATCAGCCCCAGCATTTT; CDR3aa: CASSFPGQGSNQPQHF
j_gene: TRBJ1-1; d_gene: -; abundance: -; v_gene: TRBV5-1; CDR3nt: TGCGCCAGCAGACCTCAAACAGGGACCACTGAAGCTTTCTTT; CDR3aa: CASRPQTGTTEAFF
j_gene: TRBJ2-3; d_gene: TRBD2; abundance: -; v_gene: TRBV6-5; CDR3nt: TGTGCCAGCAGTTACGTCGCGGGGGGGTTGGATACGCAGTATTTT; CDR3aa: CASSYVAGGLDTQYF
j_gene: TRBJ2-3; d_gene: -; abundance: -; v_gene: TRBV5-1; CDR3nt: TGCGCCAGCAGCTTGGCCACCCCAGGGGATACGCAGTATTTT; CDR3aa: CASSLATPGDTQYF
j_gene: TRBJ1-1; d_gene: -; abundance: -; v_gene: TRBV7-2; CDR3nt: TGTGCCAGCAGCTTGAAACAGGGAGGCACTGAAGCTTTCTTT; CDR3aa: CASSLKQGGTEAFF
j_gene: TRBJ2-3; d_gene: -; abundance: -; v_gene: TRBV7-8; CDR3nt: TGTGCCAGCAGCCCTTACGGGGGAGTCGCAGCAGATACGCAGTATTTT; CDR3aa: CASSPYGGVAADTQYF
j_gene: TRBJ1-1; d_gene: TRBD1; abundance: -; v_gene: TRBV29-1; CDR3nt: TGCAGCGTTGGATGGGACAGGATGAACACTGAAGCTTTCTTT; CDR3aa: CSVGWDRMNTEAFF
j_gene: TRBJ1-6; d_gene: -; abundance: -; v_gene: TRBV19; CDR3nt: TGTGCCAGTAGTCATCAGACGGTCTATAATTCACCCCTCCACTTT; CDR3aa: CASSHQTVYNSPLHF
j_gene: TRBJ1-2; d_gene: -; abundance: few; v_gene: TRBV3-1/TRBV3-2; CDR3nt: TGTGCCAGCAGCCCACAGGGTACAAACTATGGCTACACCTTC; CDR3aa: CASSPQGTNYGYTF
j_gene: TRBJ2-7; d_gene: TRBD2; abundance: -; v_gene: TRBV25-1; CDR3nt: TGTGCCAGCAGTGAATTAGGACACGGGGGGACGCAGTACTTC; CDR3aa: CASSELGHGGTQYF
j_gene: TRBJ1-6; d_gene: -; abundance: once; v_gene: TRBV12-5; CDR3nt: TGTGCTAGTGGTTTATGGGGAAGCTCACCCCTCCACTTT; CDR3aa: CASGLWGSSPLHF
j_gene: TRBJ2-2; d_gene: TRBD2; abundance: -; v_gene: TRBV5-1; CDR3nt: TGCGCCAGCAGCTTGCTAGCGGTGGGGACCTGGTCCGGGGAGCTGTTTTTT; CDR3aa: CASSLLAVGTWSGELFF